Listed below are T cell receptor beta chains from one sample, sequenced in a study of blood T cell repertoires in COVID-19. Produced via immunoSEQ multiplex PCR; TCRdb's table is partial and in-frame only. The table lists 70,000 to 85,000 clones, 65% to 85% of them singletons, with over 30% in the top ten. Sequencing was carried out using peripheral blood. The receptors here all came from a man at least 80 years old with active or convalescent COVID-19. Both conserved end residues are part of each CDR3. The order of the fields is V gene, D gene, CDR3 protein. The D gene is left open where the match is weak.

v_call: TRBV20-1; d_call: -; cdr3_aa: CSATRGSAFF
v_call: TRBV6-1; d_call: TRBD2; cdr3_aa: CASSAPSGRVGNEQFF
v_call: TRBV6-5; d_call: TRBD1; cdr3_aa: CATSDRGRNYGYTF
v_call: TRBV5-1; d_call: TRBD1; cdr3_aa: CASSRTGIGQYF
v_call: TRBV7-3; d_call: TRBD1; cdr3_aa: CASAPPGTGRTGELFF
v_call: TRBV25-1; d_call: -; cdr3_aa: CASSESGAAGYATQYF
v_call: TRBV5-6; d_call: TRBD2; cdr3_aa: CASSRGLAGVHEQYF
v_call: TRBV7-2; d_call: TRBD1; cdr3_aa: CASSFRGWNTEAFF
v_call: TRBV28; d_call: -; cdr3_aa: CASSLNRGLSETQYF
v_call: TRBV18; d_call: -; cdr3_aa: CASSPPEANTEAFF
v_call: TRBV7-2; d_call: -; cdr3_aa: CASSEQGRDIQYF
v_call: TRBV4-2; d_call: TRBD2; cdr3_aa: CASSLGTSGGLSYEQYF
v_call: TRBV2; d_call: TRBD2; cdr3_aa: CASSEEAGGPLSGELFF
v_call: TRBV5-3; d_call: TRBD1; cdr3_aa: CARSWTGDQPQHF
v_call: TRBV28; d_call: -; cdr3_aa: CASSSAGATNEKLFF
v_call: TRBV2; d_call: -; cdr3_aa: CASSGGVTPETQYF
v_call: TRBV6-5; d_call: -; cdr3_aa: CASSYSSARRTGELFF
v_call: TRBV11-2; d_call: TRBD2; cdr3_aa: CASSETGGVETQYF
v_call: TRBV27; d_call: TRBD2; cdr3_aa: CASSLDPSGPGEQYF
v_call: TRBV15; d_call: -; cdr3_aa: CATSPRDLLQGSYGYTF
v_call: TRBV19; d_call: TRBD1; cdr3_aa: CASSRQLSGGVGYTF
v_call: TRBV4-3; d_call: TRBD2; cdr3_aa: CASSQNSGRAAGELFF
v_call: TRBV5-4; d_call: -; cdr3_aa: CASSLPGFGEQYF
v_call: TRBV28; d_call: -; cdr3_aa: CASSLGQLNGYTF
v_call: TRBV20-1; d_call: TRBD2; cdr3_aa: CSASVQRAGTSYEQYF
v_call: TRBV27; d_call: TRBD1; cdr3_aa: CASRGTGAAQRSGNTIYF
v_call: TRBV7-9; d_call: -; cdr3_aa: CASSSTESNYGYTF
v_call: TRBV3-1/TRBV3-2; d_call: -; cdr3_aa: CASSQELGRDLYNEQFF
v_call: TRBV7-2; d_call: TRBD1; cdr3_aa: CASSSQGVRVNTEAFF
v_call: TRBV6-4; d_call: TRBD1; cdr3_aa: CASSRDRGFDEQFF
v_call: TRBV28; d_call: TRBD2; cdr3_aa: CASKALAGGRANEQFF
v_call: TRBV6-1; d_call: -; cdr3_aa: CASSDSNYGYTF
v_call: TRBV4-1; d_call: -; cdr3_aa: CASSPTPTAIEAFF
v_call: TRBV2; d_call: TRBD1; cdr3_aa: CASRSVTNRGQNSPLHF
v_call: TRBV6-2/TRBV6-3; d_call: -; cdr3_aa: CASSYASRGYGYTF
v_call: TRBV19; d_call: -; cdr3_aa: CASSNGGTSNQPQHF
v_call: TRBV28; d_call: -; cdr3_aa: CASSLPGVLYEQYF